Shown below are 8 T cell receptor beta chains from a single sample sequenced in a study of blood T cell repertoires in COVID-19. TCRdb keeps only in-frame clones here, not all; method: immunoSEQ multiplex PCR. The sample has 200,000 to 300,000 clones, approximately 84% seen once. The sequencing input was peripheral blood. These receptors came from a man aged 50 to 60 with acute or convalescent COVID-19.

The chain recombines TRBV13 with TRBJ1-1, with D possibly TRBD1 on 5 matching bases. The length of the CDR3 is 12 residues. V was cut by 2 bases and J by 6 bases, with 7 bases left in between. Germline V gene lookup returns CDR1 PRHDT and CDR2 FYEKMQ (reference sequence). The DNA of the CDR3 is TGTGCCAGCAGCTTAAGGGGTTCTGAAGCTTTCTTT. Translation: CASSLRGSEAFF.

This chain connects TRBV2 to TRBJ2-5; D might be TRBD2 (6 bases). Trimming took 5 bases from V and 2 from J, leaving 15 bases between them. From germline, CDR1 is SNHLY and CDR2 FYNNEI. This CDR3 has 15 residues. The CDR3 region is CASSTFSGDQETQYF. In nucleotides, the CDR3 is TGTGCCAGCAGTACATTTTCGGGGGATCAAGAGACCCAGTACTTC.

V gene TRBV10-3 combines with J gene TRBJ2-5; D perhaps matches TRBD2 (6 bases). V was pared by 4 bases and J by 4 bases, with 7 bases between. Germline assignment: CDR1 ENHRY and CDR2 SYGVKD. The CDR3 is 12 amino acids. The CDR3 nucleotides are TGTGCCATCAGTGCCGGGGGAGAGACCCAGTACTTC. It specifies CAISAGGETQYF.

The rearrangement links TRBV18 to TRBJ1-1; D not certain. V was trimmed by 2 bases and J by 4 bases, leaving 14 bases between them. The CDR3 covers 15 residues. Germline V CDR1 and CDR2: KGHSH, LQKENI. CDR3 coding DNA: TGTGCCAGCTCACCAGACGGGCCCCGGGGCACTGAAGCTTTCTTT. Protein sequence: CASSPDGPRGTEAFF.

The V and J genes are TRBV5-6 and TRBJ1-2; 8 nucleotides line up with TRBD1. V shed 4 bases, J shed 8 bases, and the junction held 13 bases outside the gene matches. This CDR3 has 15 amino acids. Germline V gives CDR1 SGHDT, CDR2 YYEEEE. CDR3 DNA: TGTGCCAGCAGCGTTTTGGGCAGGGGGCCAGGGGGCTACACCTTC. Amino acids: CASSVLGRGPGGYTF.

Many counts were recorded for this clone. The chain joins TRBV19 to TRBJ1-3; D gene unclear. Germline lookup yields CDR1 LNHDA and CDR2 SQIVND (reference sequence). The CDR3 length is 16 residues. The V end lost 2 bases, the J end lost 4 bases, and 15 bases lay between the germline ends. CDR3 nucleotides: TGTGCCAGTAGTATATCGGCCCCCCTGAGGGGAAACACCATATATTTT. It codes for CASSISAPLRGNTIYF.

This clone showed up just a few times. This chain uses TRBV2 with TRBJ1-6; D is possibly TRBD1 (5 bases). Germline values: CDR1 SNHLY, CDR2 FYNNEI. V dropped 2 bases and J dropped 1 base, with 6 bases sitting between them. This CDR3 spans 15 amino acids. The CDR3 protein is CASSERGSYNSPLHF. Here the CDR3 DNA reads TGTGCCAGCAGTGAACGGGGGTCCTATAATTCACCCCTCCACTTT.

The rearrangement joins TRBV6-5 to TRBJ1-5, with a weak D call TRBD1 (6 bases). The CDR3 consists of 14 residues. Germline loops: CDR1 MNHEY, CDR2 SVGAGI. V lost 7 bases, J lost 11 bases, and 21 bases lay in between. The DNA for the CDR3 is TGTGCCAGCAAAAACAGGGACGGGGTGGATACCCAGCATTTT. It is translated as CASKNRDGVDTQHF.